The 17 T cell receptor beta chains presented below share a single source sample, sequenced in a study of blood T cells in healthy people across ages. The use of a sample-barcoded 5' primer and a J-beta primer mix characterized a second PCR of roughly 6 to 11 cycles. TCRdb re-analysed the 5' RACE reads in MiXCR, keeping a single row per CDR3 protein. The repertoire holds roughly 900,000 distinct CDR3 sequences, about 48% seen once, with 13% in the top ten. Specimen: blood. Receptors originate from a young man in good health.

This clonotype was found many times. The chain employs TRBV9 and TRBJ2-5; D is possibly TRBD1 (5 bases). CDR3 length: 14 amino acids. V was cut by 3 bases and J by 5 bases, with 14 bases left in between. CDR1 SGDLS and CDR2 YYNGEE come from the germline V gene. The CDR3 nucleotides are TGTGCCAGCAGCGACTTGGGGCCTGGGGAGACCCAGTACTTC. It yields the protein CASSDLGPGETQYF.

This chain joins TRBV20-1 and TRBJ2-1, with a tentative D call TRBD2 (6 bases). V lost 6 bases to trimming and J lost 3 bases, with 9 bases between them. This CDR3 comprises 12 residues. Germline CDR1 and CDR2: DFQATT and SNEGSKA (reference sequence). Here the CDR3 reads CSAATSYNEQFF. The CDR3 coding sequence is TGCAGTGCGGCGACTAGCTACAATGAGCAGTTCTTC.

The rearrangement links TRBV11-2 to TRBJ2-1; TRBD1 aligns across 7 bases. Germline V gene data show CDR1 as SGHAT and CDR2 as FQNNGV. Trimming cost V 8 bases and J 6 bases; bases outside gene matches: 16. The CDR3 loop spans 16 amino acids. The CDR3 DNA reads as TGTGCCAGCGCCTTCTTTAGACAGGGCCCTCGCAATGAGCAGTTCTTC. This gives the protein CASAFFRQGPRNEQFF.

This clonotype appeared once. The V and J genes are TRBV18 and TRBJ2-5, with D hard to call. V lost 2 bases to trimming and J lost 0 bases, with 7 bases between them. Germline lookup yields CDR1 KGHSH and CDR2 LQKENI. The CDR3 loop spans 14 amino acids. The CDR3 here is CASSPKGYQETQYF. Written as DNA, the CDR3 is TGTGCCAGCTCACCAAAAGGTTACCAAGAGACCCAGTACTTC.

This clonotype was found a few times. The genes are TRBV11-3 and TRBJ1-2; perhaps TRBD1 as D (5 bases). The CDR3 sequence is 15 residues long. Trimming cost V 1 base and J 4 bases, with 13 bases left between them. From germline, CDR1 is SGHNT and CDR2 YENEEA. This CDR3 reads CASSLVSSGGYGYTF. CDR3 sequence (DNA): TGTGCCAGCAGCTTAGTTTCGTCCGGGGGCTATGGCTACACCTTC.

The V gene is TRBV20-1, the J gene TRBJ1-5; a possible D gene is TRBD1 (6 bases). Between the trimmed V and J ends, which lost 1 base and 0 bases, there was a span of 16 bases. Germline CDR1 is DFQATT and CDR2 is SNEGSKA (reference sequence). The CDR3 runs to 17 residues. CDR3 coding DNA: TGCAGTGCTAGAGGGCGGGGGGCCAGTAATAGCAATCAGCCCCAGCATTTT. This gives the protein CSARGRGASNSNQPQHF.

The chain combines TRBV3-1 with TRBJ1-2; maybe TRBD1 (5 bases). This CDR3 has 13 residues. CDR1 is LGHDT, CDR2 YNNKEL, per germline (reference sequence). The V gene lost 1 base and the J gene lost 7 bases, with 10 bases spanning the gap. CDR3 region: CASSQVGGSGYTF. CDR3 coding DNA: TGTGCCAGCAGCCAAGTTGGGGGTAGTGGCTACACCTTC. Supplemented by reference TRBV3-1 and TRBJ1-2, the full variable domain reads DTAVSQTPKYLVTQMGNDKSIKCEQNLGHDTMYWYKQDSKKFLKIMFSYNNKELIINETVPNRFSPKSPDKAHLNLHINSLELGDSAVYFCASSQVGGSGYTFGSGTRLTVV.

This CDR3 is CASSVDDRGYEQYF. CDR3 bases: TGTGCCAGCAGCGTAGACGACAGGGGGTACGAGCAGTACTTC. V gene TRBV9 combines with J gene TRBJ2-7; 9 nucleotides match TRBD1. The V gene end was trimmed by 0 bases and the J gene end by 4 bases; junction bases not matched to a gene: 2. The CDR3 has 14 amino acids. The germline V gene has CDR1 SGDLS and CDR2 YYNGEE.

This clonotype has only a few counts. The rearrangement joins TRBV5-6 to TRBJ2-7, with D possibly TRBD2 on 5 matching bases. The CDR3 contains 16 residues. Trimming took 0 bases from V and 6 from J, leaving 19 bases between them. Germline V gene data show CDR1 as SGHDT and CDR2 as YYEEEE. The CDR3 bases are TGTGCCAGCAGCTTGGCTAAAGGCGAAGCGGTTGCCGAGCAGTACTTC. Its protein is CASSLAKGEAVAEQYF.

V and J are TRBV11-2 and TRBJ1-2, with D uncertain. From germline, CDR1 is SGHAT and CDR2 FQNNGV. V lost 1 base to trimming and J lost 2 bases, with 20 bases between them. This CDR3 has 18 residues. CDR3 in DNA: TGTGCCAGCAGCTTAGTAGTACCCGGCCTTGGACGGAACTATGGCTACACCTTC. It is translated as CASSLVVPGLGRNYGYTF.

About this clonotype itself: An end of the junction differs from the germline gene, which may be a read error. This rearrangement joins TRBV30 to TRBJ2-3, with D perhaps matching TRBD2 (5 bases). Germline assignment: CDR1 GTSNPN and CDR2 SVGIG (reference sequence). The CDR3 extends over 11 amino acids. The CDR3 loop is CAGSSPDTQYF. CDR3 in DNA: TGTGCCGGGAGTAGCCCAGATACGCAGTATTTT.

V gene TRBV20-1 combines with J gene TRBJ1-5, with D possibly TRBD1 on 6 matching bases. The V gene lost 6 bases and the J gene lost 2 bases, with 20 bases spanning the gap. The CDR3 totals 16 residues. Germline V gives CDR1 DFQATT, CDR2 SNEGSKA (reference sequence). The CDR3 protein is CSAPDPLAGGNQPQHF. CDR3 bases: TGCAGTGCCCCAGACCCGTTGGCAGGGGGCAATCAGCCCCAGCATTTT.

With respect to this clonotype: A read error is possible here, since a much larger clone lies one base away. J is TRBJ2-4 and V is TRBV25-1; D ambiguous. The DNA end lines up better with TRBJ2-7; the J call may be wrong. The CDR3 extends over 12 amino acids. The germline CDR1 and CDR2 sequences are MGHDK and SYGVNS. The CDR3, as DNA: TGTGCCAGCAGGGTCGGGCCCTACGAGCAGTACTTC. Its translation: CASRVGPYEQYF.

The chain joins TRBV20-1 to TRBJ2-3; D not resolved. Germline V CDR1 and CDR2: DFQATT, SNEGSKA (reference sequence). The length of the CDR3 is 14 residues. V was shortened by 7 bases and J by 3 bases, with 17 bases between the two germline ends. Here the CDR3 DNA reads TGCAGTGTAGACTCCGGCCCTCGAACAGATACGCAGTATTTT. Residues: CSVDSGPRTDTQYF.

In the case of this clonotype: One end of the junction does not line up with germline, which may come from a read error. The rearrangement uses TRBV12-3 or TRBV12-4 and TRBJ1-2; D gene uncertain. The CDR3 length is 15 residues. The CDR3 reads CASSLTRRAYYGCTF. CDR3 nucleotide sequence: TGTGCCAGCAGTTTAACACGACGGGCCTACTATGGCTGCACCTTC.

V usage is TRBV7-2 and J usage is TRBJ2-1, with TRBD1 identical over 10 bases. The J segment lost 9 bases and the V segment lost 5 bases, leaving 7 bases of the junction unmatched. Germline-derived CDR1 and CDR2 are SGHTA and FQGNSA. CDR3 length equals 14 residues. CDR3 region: CASSVPGQGSEQFF. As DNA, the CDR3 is TGTGCCAGCAGCGTCCCGGGACAGGGGAGTGAGCAGTTCTTC.

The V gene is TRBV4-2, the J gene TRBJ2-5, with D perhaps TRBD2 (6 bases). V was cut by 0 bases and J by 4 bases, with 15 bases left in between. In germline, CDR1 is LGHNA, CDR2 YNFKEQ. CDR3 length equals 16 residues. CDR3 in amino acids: CASSQDSGGDGETQYF. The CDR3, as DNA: TGTGCCAGCAGCCAAGACTCCGGGGGAGACGGAGAGACCCAGTACTTC.